A selection of T cell receptor beta chains follows, all from one sample in a study of blood T cells in healthy people across ages. TCRdb ran MiXCR on the 5' RACE reads and lists one entry per CDR3 protein. The repertoire holds about 760,000 distinct CDR3 sequences, with around three fifths as singletons. Input material: blood. The receptors were sampled from a man between 35 and 55 years old in good health. The CDR3 runs from the conserved cysteine through the conserved F or W. The D gene is left open where the match is weak. The listing skips clone size in some rows; elsewhere it reads once, few, many or a size class.

>few|NA|TRBJ2-7|TRBV5-5
TGTGCCAGCAGCTTGCACCGGCAGGGGACCTACGAGCAGTACTTC
CASSLHRQGTYEQYF
>NA|NA|TRBJ2-2|TRBV29-1
TGCAGCGCGGAGGACGGGGAGCTGTTTTTT
CSAEDGELFF
>few|NA|TRBJ2-3|TRBV20-1
TGCAGTGCTCCGCCTAGCAATCGGATCGAGCATACGCAGTATTTT
CSAPPSNRIEHTQYF
>NA|TRBD2|TRBJ2-3|TRBV7-2
TGTGCCAGCAGCTTAGACGGGAGGGCCGGGGATACGCAGTATTTT
CASSLDGRAGDTQYF
>NA|TRBD1|TRBJ1-1|TRBV3-1
TGTGCCAGCAGCCAGATGCAGGGGGCTGGCACTGAAGCTTTCTTT
CASSQMQGAGTEAFF
>NA|TRBD1|TRBJ2-7|TRBV7-8
TGTGCCAGCGGGTGGGACAGGGACTCCTACGAGCAGTACTTC
CASGWDRDSYEQYF
>NA|NA|TRBJ2-1|TRBV14
TGTGCCAGCAGCCAAGTCACAGATTGGGGGCAGTTCTTC
CASSQVTDWGQFF
>NA|NA|TRBJ1-5|TRBV7-2
TGTGCCAGCAGCTTAAACCCTTTCAATCAGCCCCAGCATTTT
CASSLNPFNQPQHF
>few|NA|TRBJ2-7|TRBV6-5
TGTGCCAGCAGTTACGCTCATGGGAGGACAGGTCGAGGCGAGCAGTACTTC
CASSYAHGRTGRGEQYF
>NA|NA|TRBJ2-1|TRBV11-3
TGTGCCAGCAGCTTAGGGGGGCCGGGGTCCTACAATGAGCAGTTCTTC
CASSLGGPGSYNEQFF
>few|TRBD1|TRBJ2-4|TRBV3-1
TGTGCCAGCAGCCAAGATCTAATACCGGGACAGGGGCAGTACTTC
CASSQDLIPGQGQYF
>few|NA|TRBJ2-7|TRBV10-3
TGTGCCATCAGTGGACAGTACGAGCAGTACTTC
CAISGQYEQYF
>few|TRBD1|TRBJ1-4|TRBV18
TGTGCCAGCTCGAGGGGGCCCGCAACTAATGAAAAACTGTTTTTT
CASSRGPATNEKLFF
>NA|NA|TRBJ2-7|TRBV28
TGTGCCAGCAGTTTCTTTCAATGGACGCCCACCCACGAGCAGTACTTC
CASSFFQWTPTHEQYF
>few|NA|TRBJ2-3|TRBV7-3
TGTGCCAGCAGCTTAAGCTTGGACAAAACAGATACGCAGTATTTT
CASSLSLDKTDTQYF
>NA|NA|TRBJ1-5|TRBV27
TGTGCCAGCAGTTGGACAGTCGGCAATCAGCCCCAGCATTTT
CASSWTVGNQPQHF
>few|TRBD1|TRBJ1-2|TRBV7-3
TGTGCCAGCAGCGCGGCGGGGACAGGGGTCGGCTACACCTTC
CASSAAGTGVGYTF
>NA|TRBD1|TRBJ2-6|TRBV4-3
TGCGCCAGCAGCCAAGCCCCACCGGGACAGGGTTACGGGGCCAACGTCCTGACTTTC
CASSQAPPGQGYGANVLTF
>NA|NA|TRBJ2-7|TRBV12-3/TRBV12-4
TGTGCCAGCACCGCACTACCCTACGAGCAGTACTTC
CASTALPYEQYF
>NA|TRBD1|TRBJ2-1|TRBV5-1
TGCGCCAGCAGATCCGGGACAGGGGCCCCCTACAATGAGCAGTTCTTC
CASRSGTGAPYNEQFF
>NA|TRBD2|TRBJ2-1|TRBV20-1
TGCAGTGCTAGAGTGACCAGCGGGGGCCTTAATGAGCAGTTCTTC
CSARVTSGGLNEQFF
>NA|NA|TRBJ2-1|TRBV29-1
TGCAGCGCTAAGGACTTTTACAATGAGCAGTTCTTC
CSAKDFYNEQFF
>NA|NA|TRBJ2-7|TRBV5-1
TGCGCCAGCAGCTTGTGGGGAGCAGGACAGACGGAATACGAGCAGTACTTC
CASSLWGAGQTEYEQYF
>NA|TRBD2|TRBJ2-2|TRBV7-3
TGTGCCAGCAGCTTTCAATCCACGGGACTAGCGATGAACACCGGGGAGCTGTTTTTT
CASSFQSTGLAMNTGELFF
>NA|NA|TRBJ2-1|TRBV20-1
TGCAGTGCCACACTCGCAAACCATTACAATGAGCAGTTCTTC
CSATLANHYNEQFF
>once|NA|TRBJ2-4|TRBV7-6
TGTGCCAGCAGCTGGCGGGACGGAGTTCTAGCCAAAAACATTCAGTACTTC
CASSWRDGVLAKNIQYF
>NA|NA|TRBJ2-7|TRBV28
TGTGCCAGCAAGGGGGGAGAAGTCGAGCAGTACTTC
CASKGGEVEQYF
>NA|NA|TRBJ2-5|TRBV20-1
TGCAGTGCTCACCCTTTAGGGGAGCCCCTCCAAGAGACCCAGTACTTC
CSAHPLGEPLQETQYF
>few|TRBD1|TRBJ2-7|TRBV2
TGTGCCAGCAGGAAGGGACAGGGTCCCTACGAGCAGTACTTC
CASRKGQGPYEQYF
>few|TRBD1|TRBJ2-7|TRBV10-3
TGTGCCACATATGTGCCGGGACAGGGCTCCTACGAGCAGTACTTC
CATYVPGQGSYEQYF
>NA|TRBD1|TRBJ2-7|TRBV29-1
TGCAGCGTTGAAGACCCGACAGGGTACGAGCAGTACTTC
CSVEDPTGYEQYF
>NA|NA|TRBJ2-5|TRBV11-2
TGTGCCAGCAGCTTAGATAGGCGGAAAGAGACCCAGTACTTC
CASSLDRRKETQYF
>NA|TRBD1|TRBJ2-1|TRBV29-1
TGCAGCGTTGACTGGGACAGGGTTAAGCAGTTCTTC
CSVDWDRVKQFF
>NA|NA|TRBJ2-7|TRBV28
TGTGCCAGCAGTGGGACGAGGGTCCCAAGTGACTACGAGCAGTACTTC
CASSGTRVPSDYEQYF
>NA|TRBD2|TRBJ2-1|TRBV7-2
TGTGCCAGCAGCTTAGCGGGACTAGCGGGAGTTCGGGAGCAGTTCTTC
CASSLAGLAGVREQFF
>NA|NA|TRBJ2-1|TRBV7-2
TGTGCCAGCAGCTATGAGACAGCCACCATCTCCTACAATGAGCAGTTCTTC
CASSYETATISYNEQFF
>few|NA|TRBJ1-2|TRBV12-3/TRBV12-4
TGTGCCAGCAGCCATAGCGCTACTAACTATGGCTACACCTTC
CASSHSATNYGYTF
>few|TRBD1|TRBJ1-1|TRBV7-9
TGTGCCAGCAGCCAACCTGGGACAGGGGGCACTGAAGCTTTCTTT
CASSQPGTGGTEAFF
>NA|NA|TRBJ2-1|TRBV20-1
TGCAGTGCTAGAGATTACCTTGAGCAGTTCTTC
CSARDYLEQFF
>NA|NA|TRBJ2-7|TRBV20-1
TGCAGTGCTAGAGACACCCGAGACCGGGACGTCTCCTACGAGCAGTACTTC
CSARDTRDRDVSYEQYF
>few|TRBD2|TRBJ2-3|TRBV5-1
TGCGCCAGCAGCTCGTCACCTAGCGGGGGGACAGATACGCAGTATTTT
CASSSSPSGGTDTQYF